This TCR beta chain appears in the sequencing data of a study of CD8+CD57+ T cells in acquired aplastic anemia. In the study overall: Across the sorted CD4+ and CD8+ cells, DNA amounts averaged about 3.2 ug.

TCR beta VDJ and CDR3 profiling used genomic DNA as template. One entry per CDR3 protein, called by TCRdb with MiXCR from the reads. The sample holds approximately 270,000 distinct CDR3 sequences, 45% to 65% seen once. Between the trimmed V and J ends, which lost 6 bases and 1 base, there was a span of 19 bases. The CDR3 sequence is 18 residues long. The source material was sorted CD4+, CD8+, or CD8+CD57+ T cells (not recorded which) from PBMCs. The J gene is TRBJ2-6, the V gene TRBV12-3 or TRBV12-4; no firm D call. The TCR sequence derives from a human donor with severe aplastic anemia or a healthy control (not recorded which). This CDR3 reads CASSPQTEGQSGANVLTF. CDR3 DNA sequence: TGTGCCAGCAGCCCTCAAACTGAAGGGCAATCTGGGGCCAACGTCCTGACTTTC.